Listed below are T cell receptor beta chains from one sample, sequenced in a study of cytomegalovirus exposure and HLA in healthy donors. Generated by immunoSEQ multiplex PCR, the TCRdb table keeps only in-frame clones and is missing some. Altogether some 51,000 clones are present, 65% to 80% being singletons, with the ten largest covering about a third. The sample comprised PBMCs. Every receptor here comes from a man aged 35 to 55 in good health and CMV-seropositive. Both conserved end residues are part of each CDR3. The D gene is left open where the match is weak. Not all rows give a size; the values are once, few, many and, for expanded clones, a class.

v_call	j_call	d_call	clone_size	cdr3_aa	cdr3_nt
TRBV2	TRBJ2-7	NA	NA	CASSGRSLSYEQYF	TGTGCCAGCAGTGGACGGAGCCTCTCCTACGAGCAGTACTTC
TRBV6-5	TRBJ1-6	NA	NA	CASSYRGSPLHF	TGTGCCAGCAGTTATCGCGGTTCACCCCTCCACTTT
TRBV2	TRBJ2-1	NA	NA	CASSVSMAYNEQFF	TGTGCCAGCAGTGTATCAATGGCATACAATGAGCAGTTCTTC
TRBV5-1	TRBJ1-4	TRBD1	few	CASSRLQGAGEKLFF	TGCGCCAGCAGCCGTTTGCAGGGGGCGGGGGAAAAACTGTTTTTT
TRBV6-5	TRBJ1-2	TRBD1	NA	CASSRDRGNYGYTF	TGTGCCAGCAGCCGGGACAGGGGCAACTATGGCTACACCTTC
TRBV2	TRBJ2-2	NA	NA	CASKPKVNTGELFF	TGTGCCAGCAAACCTAAAGTAAACACCGGGGAGCTGTTTTTT
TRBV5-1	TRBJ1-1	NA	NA	CASSLGGEAFF	TGCGCCAGCAGCTTGGGAGGGGAAGCTTTCTTT
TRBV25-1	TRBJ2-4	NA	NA	CASSEQQGDKNIQYF	TGTGCCAGCAGTGAACAACAGGGAGATAAAAACATTCAGTACTTC
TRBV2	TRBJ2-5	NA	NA	CASSEYETQYF	TGTGCCAGCAGTGAATATGAGACCCAGTACTTC
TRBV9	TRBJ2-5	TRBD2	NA	CASSVVLAGGQETQYF	TGTGCCAGCAGCGTAGTTTTAGCGGGGGGTCAGGAGACCCAGTACTTC
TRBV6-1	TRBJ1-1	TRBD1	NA	CASRGRTGVNTEAFF	TGTGCCAGCCGTGGCAGGACAGGAGTGAACACTGAAGCTTTCTTT
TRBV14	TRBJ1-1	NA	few	CASSQIRTEGAFF	TGTGCCAGCAGCCAAATCCGGACAGAGGGAGCTTTCTTT
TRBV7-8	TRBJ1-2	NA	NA	CASSLGWGDNYGYTF	TGTGCCAGCAGCTTAGGTTGGGGGGATAACTATGGCTACACCTTC
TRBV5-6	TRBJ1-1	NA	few	CASSLGGDTEAFF	TGTGCCAGCAGCCTCGGGGGGGACACTGAAGCTTTCTTT
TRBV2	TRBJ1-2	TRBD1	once	CASSKLGTGNSNYGYTF	TGTGCCAGCAGTAAATTGGGGACAGGGAATTCTAACTATGGCTACACCTTC
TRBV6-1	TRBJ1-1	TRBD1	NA	CASSATGGGTEAFF	TGTGCCAGCAGTGCGACAGGGGGCGGCACTGAAGCTTTCTTT
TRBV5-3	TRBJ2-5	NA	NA	CARSLGPGVHQETQYF	TGTGCCAGAAGCTTGGGACCGGGGGTACACCAAGAGACCCAGTACTTC
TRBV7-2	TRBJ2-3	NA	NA	CASRNRGLSTDTQYF	TGTGCCAGCAGGAATAGGGGCCTTAGCACAGATACGCAGTATTTT
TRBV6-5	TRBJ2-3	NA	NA	CASSFGTGETDTQYF	TGTGCCAGCAGTTTTGGGACTGGGGAAACAGATACGCAGTATTTT
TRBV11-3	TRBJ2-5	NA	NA	CASSRRTSSETQYF	TGTGCCAGCAGCCGGCGGACAAGTTCAGAGACCCAGTACTTC
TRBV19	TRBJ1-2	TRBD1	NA	CASSSDRVNYGYTF	TGTGCCAGTAGTTCGGACAGGGTAAACTATGGCTACACCTTC
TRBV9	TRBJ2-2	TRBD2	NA	CASSVADQRGTGELFF	TGTGCCAGCAGCGTAGCTGATCAGCGGGGGACCGGGGAGCTGTTTTTT
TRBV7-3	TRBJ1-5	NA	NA	CASSLTETESQPQHF	TGTGCCAGCAGCTTAACGGAGACAGAGAGCCAGCCCCAGCATTTT
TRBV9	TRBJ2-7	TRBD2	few	CASSVAQASGGFSYEQYF	TGTGCCAGCAGCGTAGCTCAGGCTAGCGGGGGGTTCTCCTACGAGCAGTACTTC
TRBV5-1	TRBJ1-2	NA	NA	CASSPGAGYGYTF	TGCGCCAGCAGCCCAGGGGCTGGGTATGGCTACACCTTC
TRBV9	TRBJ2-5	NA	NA	CASSVRAAHRETQYF	TGTGCCAGCAGCGTACGAGCGGCCCACCGGGAGACCCAGTACTTC
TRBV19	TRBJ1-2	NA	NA	CASSIDNRGYGYTF	TGTGCCAGTAGTATAGACAATCGCGGCTATGGCTACACCTTC
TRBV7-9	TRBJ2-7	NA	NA	CASSDQRSSYEQYF	TGTGCCAGCAGCGACCAGCGAAGCTCCTACGAGCAGTACTTC
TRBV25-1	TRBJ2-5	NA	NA	CASSEFGQQETQYF	TGTGCCAGCAGTGAATTCGGACAGCAAGAGACCCAGTACTTC
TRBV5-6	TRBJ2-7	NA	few	CASSSRYEQYF	TGTGCCAGCAGCAGCAGGTACGAGCAGTACTTC
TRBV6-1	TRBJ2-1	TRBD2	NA	CASMPAGGKNEQFF	TGTGCCAGCATGCCAGCGGGGGGGAAGAATGAGCAGTTCTTC
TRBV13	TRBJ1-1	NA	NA	CASSLVSGFGTEAFF	TGTGCCAGCAGCTTAGTTTCCGGGTTCGGCACTGAAGCTTTCTTT
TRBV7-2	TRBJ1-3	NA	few	CASSSQGPTSSGNTIYF	TGTGCCAGCAGCTCGCAGGGGCCCACCAGCTCTGGAAACACCATATATTTT
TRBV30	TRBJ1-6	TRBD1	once	CAWSVGDRRNSPLHF	TGTGCCTGGAGTGTAGGGGACAGGAGGAATTCGCCCCTCCACTTT
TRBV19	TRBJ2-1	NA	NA	CASSMSSVSSYNEQFF	TGTGCCAGTAGTATGAGTAGCGTAAGCTCCTACAATGAGCAGTTCTTC
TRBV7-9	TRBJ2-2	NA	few	CASSLNRESGELFF	TGTGCCAGCAGCCTTAACAGGGAGTCCGGGGAGCTGTTTTTT
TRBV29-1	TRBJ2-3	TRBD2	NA	CSAPGLAGFTDTQYF	TGCAGCGCCCCAGGACTAGCGGGGTTCACAGATACGCAGTATTTT
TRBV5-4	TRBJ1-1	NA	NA	CASSSQGNTEAFF	TGTGCCAGCAGCTCACAGGGGAACACTGAAGCTTTCTTT
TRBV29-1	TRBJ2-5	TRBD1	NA	CSVENADRGPEYF	TGCAGCGTTGAAAACGCAGACAGGGGGCCGGAGTACTTC
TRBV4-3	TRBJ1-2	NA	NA	CASSQETYRYGYTF	TGCGCCAGCAGCCAGGAGACCTACCGCTATGGCTACACCTTC